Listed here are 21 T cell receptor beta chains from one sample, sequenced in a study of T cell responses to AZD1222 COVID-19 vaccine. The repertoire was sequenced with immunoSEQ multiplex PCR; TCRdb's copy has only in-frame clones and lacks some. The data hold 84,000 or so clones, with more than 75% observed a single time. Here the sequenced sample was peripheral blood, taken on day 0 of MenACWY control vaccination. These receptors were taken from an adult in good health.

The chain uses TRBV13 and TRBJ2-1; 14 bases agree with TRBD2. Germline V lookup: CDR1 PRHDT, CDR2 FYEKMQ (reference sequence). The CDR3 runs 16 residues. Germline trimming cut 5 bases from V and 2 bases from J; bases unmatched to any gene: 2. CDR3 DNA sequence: TGTGCCAGCAGCCGACTAGCGGGGGGGACCTACAATGAGCAGTTCTTC. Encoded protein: CASSRLAGGTYNEQFF.

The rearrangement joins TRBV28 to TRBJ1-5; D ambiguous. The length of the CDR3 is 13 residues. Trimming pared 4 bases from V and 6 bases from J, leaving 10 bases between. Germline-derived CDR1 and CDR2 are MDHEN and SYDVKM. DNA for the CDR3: TGTGCCAGCAGTTACTCACGTGGTCAGCCCCAGCATTTT. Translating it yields CASSYSRGQPQHF. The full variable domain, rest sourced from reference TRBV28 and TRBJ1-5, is DVKVTQSSRYLVKRTGEKVFLECVQDMDHENMFWYRQDPGLGLRLIYFSYDVKMKEKGDIPEGYSVSREKKERFSLILESASTNQTSMYLCASSYSRGQPQHFGDGTRLSIL.

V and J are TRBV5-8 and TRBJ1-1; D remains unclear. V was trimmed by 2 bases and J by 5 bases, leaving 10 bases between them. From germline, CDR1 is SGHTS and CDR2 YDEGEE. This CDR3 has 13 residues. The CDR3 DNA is TGTGCCAGCAGCTTAATAGGGCTAACTGAAGCTTTCTTT. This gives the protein CASSLIGLTEAFF.

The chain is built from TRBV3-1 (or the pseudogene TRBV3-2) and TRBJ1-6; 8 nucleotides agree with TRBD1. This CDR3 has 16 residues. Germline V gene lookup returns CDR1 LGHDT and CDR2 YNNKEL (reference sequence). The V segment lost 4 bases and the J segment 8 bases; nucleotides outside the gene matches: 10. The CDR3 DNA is TGTGCCAGCAGCCTCTCAGGCTTGACAGGGGATTCACCCCTCCACTTT. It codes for CASSLSGLTGDSPLHF.

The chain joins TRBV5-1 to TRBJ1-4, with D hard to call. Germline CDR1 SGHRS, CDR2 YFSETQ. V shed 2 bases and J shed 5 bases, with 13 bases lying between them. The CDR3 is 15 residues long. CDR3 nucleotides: TGCGCCAGCAGCTTATCCCGGGCCAACAATGAAAAACTGTTTTTT. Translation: CASSLSRANNEKLFF.

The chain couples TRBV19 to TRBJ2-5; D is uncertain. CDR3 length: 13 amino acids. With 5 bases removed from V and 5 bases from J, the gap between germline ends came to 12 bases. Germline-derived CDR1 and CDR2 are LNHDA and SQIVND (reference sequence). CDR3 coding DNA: TGTGCCAGTAGTGACCAATTCGGGGAGACCCAGTACTTC. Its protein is CASSDQFGETQYF.

This CDR3 is CASSLGTGNYGYTF. As DNA, the CDR3 is TGTGCCAGCAGCCTCGGGACAGGGAACTATGGCTACACCTTC. The V call is TRBV7-8, the J call TRBJ1-2; 9 bases line up with TRBD1. J was trimmed by 2 bases and V by 5 bases; bases with no gene match: 3. This CDR3 has 14 residues. Germline V gives CDR1 SGHVS, CDR2 FQNEAQ.

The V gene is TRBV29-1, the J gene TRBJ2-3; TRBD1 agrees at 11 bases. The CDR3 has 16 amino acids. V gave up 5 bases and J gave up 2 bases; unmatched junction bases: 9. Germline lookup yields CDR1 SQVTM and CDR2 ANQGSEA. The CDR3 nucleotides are TGCAGCGTTCCCCACCGGACAGGGGGCCCCACAGATACGCAGTATTTT. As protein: CSVPHRTGGPTDTQYF.

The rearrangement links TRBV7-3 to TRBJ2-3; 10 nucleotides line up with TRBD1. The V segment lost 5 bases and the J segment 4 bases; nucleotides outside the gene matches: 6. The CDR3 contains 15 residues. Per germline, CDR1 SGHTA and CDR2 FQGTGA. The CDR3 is CASSQKTGGADTQYF. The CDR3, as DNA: TGTGCCAGCAGCCAAAAGACAGGGGGCGCAGATACGCAGTATTTT.

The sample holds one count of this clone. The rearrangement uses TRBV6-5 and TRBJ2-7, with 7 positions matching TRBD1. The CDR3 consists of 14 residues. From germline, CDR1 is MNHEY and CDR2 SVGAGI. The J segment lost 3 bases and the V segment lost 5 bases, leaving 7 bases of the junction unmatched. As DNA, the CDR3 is TGTGCCAGCAGTAAGGACAGGAGACACTACGAGCAGTACTTC. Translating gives CASSKDRRHYEQYF.

This CDR3 is CAISRDSRSYGYTF. CDR3 coding DNA: TGTGCCATCAGCCGGGACAGCCGGTCCTATGGCTACACCTTC. The V gene is TRBV10-3, the J gene TRBJ1-2; 7 nucleotides match TRBD1. Looked up from germline, CDR1 is ENHRY and CDR2 is SYGVKD. The CDR3 totals 14 residues. With V trimmed by 6 bases and J by 4 bases, 8 bases remained unmatched.

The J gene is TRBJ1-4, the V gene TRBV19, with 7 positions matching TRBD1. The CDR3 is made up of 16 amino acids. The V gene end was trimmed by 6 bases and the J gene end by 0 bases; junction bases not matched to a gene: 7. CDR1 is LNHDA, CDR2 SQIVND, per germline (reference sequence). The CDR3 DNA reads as TGTGCCAGTAGAGGCCGGGGACAGTCAACTAATGAAAAACTGTTTTTT. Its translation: CASRGRGQSTNEKLFF.

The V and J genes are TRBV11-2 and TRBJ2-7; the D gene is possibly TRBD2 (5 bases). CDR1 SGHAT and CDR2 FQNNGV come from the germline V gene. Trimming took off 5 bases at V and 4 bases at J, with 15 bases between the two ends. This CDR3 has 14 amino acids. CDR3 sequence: CASSPNPGIYEQYF. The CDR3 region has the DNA TGTGCCAGCAGCCCAAATCCGGGGATTTACGAGCAGTACTTC.

The CDR3 DNA follows: TGTGCCAGCAGTGAAATTCAGGGCTCGGGTTTTAACTATGGCTACACCTTC. Amino acid sequence: CASSEIQGSGFNYGYTF. The chain couples TRBV2 to TRBJ1-2; possibly TRBD1 for D (5 bases). The CDR3 totals 17 residues. Per germline, CDR1 SNHLY and CDR2 FYNNEI. V gave up 2 bases and J gave up 1 base, with 17 bases separating them.

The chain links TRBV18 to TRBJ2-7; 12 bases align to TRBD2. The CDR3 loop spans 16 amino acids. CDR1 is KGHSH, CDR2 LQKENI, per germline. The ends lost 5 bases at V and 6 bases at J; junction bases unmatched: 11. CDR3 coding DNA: TGTGCCAGCTCATCAACACTAGCGGGAGGCCCCTCCGAGCAGTACTTC. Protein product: CASSSTLAGGPSEQYF. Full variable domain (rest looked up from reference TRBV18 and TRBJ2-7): NAGVMQNPRHLVRRRGQEARLRCSPMKGHSHVYWYRQLPEEGLKFMVYLQKENIIDESGMPKERFSAEFPKEGPSILRIQQVVRGDSAAYFCASSSTLAGGPSEQYFGPGTRLTVT.

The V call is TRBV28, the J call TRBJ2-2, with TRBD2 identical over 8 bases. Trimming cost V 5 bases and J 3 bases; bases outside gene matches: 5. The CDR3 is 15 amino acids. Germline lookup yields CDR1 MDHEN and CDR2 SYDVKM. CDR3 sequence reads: CASSPSGGHTGELFF. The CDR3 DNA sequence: TGTGCCAGCAGTCCGAGCGGGGGACACACCGGGGAGCTGTTTTTT.

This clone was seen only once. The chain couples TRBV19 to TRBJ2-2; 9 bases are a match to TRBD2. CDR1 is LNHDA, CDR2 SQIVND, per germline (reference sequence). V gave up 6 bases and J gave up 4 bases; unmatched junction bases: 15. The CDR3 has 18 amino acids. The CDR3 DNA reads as TGTGCCAGTAGGCCACCGGCGCTAGCGGGAAGGGGCACCGGGGAGCTGTTTTTT. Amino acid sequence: CASRPPALAGRGTGELFF.

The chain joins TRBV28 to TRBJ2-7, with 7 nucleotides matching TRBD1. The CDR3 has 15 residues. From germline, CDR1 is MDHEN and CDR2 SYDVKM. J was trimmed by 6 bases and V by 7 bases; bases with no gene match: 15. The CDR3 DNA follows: TGTGCCAGCACGCTATTACAGACAGGGATCTCCGAGCAGTACTTC. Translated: CASTLLQTGISEQYF.

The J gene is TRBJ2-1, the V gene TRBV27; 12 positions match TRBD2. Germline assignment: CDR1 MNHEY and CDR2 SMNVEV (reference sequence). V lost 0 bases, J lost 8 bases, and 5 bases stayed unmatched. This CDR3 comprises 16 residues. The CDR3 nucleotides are TGTGCCAGCAGTTTATCGGGGGCTAGCGGGAGGGATGAGCAGTTCTTC. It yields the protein CASSLSGASGRDEQFF.

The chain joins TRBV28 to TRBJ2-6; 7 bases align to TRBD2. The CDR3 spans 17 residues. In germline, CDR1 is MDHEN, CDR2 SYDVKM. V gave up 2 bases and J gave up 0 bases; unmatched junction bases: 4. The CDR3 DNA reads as TGTGCCAGCAGTTTAGTGTGGGGGGGCTCTGGGGCCAACGTCCTGACTTTC. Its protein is CASSLVWGGSGANVLTF.

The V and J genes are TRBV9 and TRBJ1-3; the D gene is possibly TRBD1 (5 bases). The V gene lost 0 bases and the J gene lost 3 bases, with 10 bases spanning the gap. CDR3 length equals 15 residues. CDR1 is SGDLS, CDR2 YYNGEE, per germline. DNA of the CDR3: TGTGCCAGCAGCGTAGATGGCAGGGATGGAAACACCATATATTTT. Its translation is CASSVDGRDGNTIYF.